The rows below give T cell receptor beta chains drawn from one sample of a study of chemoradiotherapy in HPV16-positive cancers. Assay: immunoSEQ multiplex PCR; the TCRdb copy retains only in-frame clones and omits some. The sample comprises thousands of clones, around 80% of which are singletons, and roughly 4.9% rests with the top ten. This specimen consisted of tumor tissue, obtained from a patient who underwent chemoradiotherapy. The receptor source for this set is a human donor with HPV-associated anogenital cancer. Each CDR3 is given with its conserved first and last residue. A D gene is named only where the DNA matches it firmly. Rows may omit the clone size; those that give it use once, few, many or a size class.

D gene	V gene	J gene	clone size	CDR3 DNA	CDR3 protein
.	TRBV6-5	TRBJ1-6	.	TGTGCCAGCAGTTACCACCCTAGCTCCTATAATTCACCCCTCCACTTT	CASSYHPSSYNSPLHF
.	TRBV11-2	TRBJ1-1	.	TGTGCCAGCAGCTTAGAAAGGTGGACTGAAGCTTTCTTT	CASSLERWTEAFF
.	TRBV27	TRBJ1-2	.	TGTGCCAGCAGGCCAGGGTCCAGGTCTAACTATGGCTACACCTTC	CASRPGSRSNYGYTF
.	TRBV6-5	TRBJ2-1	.	TGTGCCAGCAGTTACTCAAGGGGGGGGTCCTACAATGAGCAGTTCTTC	CASSYSRGGSYNEQFF
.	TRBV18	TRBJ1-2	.	TGTGCCAGCTCACCGAAACCTTATGGCTACACCTTC	CASSPKPYGYTF
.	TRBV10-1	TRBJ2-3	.	TGCGCCAGCAGAGAACCGGGACGGGCCACAGATACGCAGTATTTT	CASREPGRATDTQYF
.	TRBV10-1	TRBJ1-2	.	TGCGCCAGCAGTGAGTCGACTCTATCAGGGTCGGATGGCTACACCTTC	CASSESTLSGSDGYTF
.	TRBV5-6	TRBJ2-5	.	TGTGCCAGCAGCTCCCTATCTAAACAGGGTTACCAAGAGACCCAGTACTTC	CASSSLSKQGYQETQYF
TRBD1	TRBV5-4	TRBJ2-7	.	TGTGCCAGCAGCTTTCAGGGGGTGAACGAGCAGTACTTC	CASSFQGVNEQYF
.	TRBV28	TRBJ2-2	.	TGTGCCAGCAGCGCTGCCTCGGAAGGGAACACCGGGGAGCTGTTTTTT	CASSAASEGNTGELFF
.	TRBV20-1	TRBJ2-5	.	TGCAGTGCTAGAGATTGGAAGACCCAGTACTTC	CSARDWKTQYF
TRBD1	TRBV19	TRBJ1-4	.	TGTGCCAGTAGTATCGACGCCGGGACAGGGCTGTTTTTT	CASSIDAGTGLFF
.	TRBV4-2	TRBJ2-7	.	TGTGCCAGCAGCCAAGATCTGGACAGCTCCTACGAGCAGTACTTC	CASSQDLDSSYEQYF
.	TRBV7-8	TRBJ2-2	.	TGTGCCAGCAGCTTAGCACTGGGACTTACGAACACCGGGGAGCTGTTTTTT	CASSLALGLTNTGELFF
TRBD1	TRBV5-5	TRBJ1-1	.	TGTGCCAGCAGCTTGGTGGCAGGGGGCATGAACACTGAAGCTTTCTTT	CASSLVAGGMNTEAFF
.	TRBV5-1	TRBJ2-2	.	TGCGCCAGCAGCTTGGCCTCGGCGAGCACCGGGGAGCTGTTTTTT	CASSLASASTGELFF
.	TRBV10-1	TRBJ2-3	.	TGCGCCAGCAGTGGGGGGAAAGAGGGCTTGTATACGCAGTATTTT	CASSGGKEGLYTQYF
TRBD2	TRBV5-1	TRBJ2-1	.	TGCGCCAGCAGCCATGGACTAGCGGGAGTCATTGAGCAGTTCTTC	CASSHGLAGVIEQFF
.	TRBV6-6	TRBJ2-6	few	TGTGCCACGCAGGACTCTAGCTCTGGGGCCAACGTCCTGACTTTC	CATQDSSSGANVLTF
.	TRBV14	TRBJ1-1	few	TGTGCCAGCAGCGAAGACCTGAACACTGAAGCTTTCTTT	CASSEDLNTEAFF
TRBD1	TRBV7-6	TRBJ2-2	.	TGTGCCAGCAGCTCTTTGACAGGGTCGAACACCGGGGAGCTGTTTTTT	CASSSLTGSNTGELFF
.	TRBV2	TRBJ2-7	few	TGTGCCAGCACCGGCGCATACGAGCAGTACTTC	CASTGAYEQYF
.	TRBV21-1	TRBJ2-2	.	TGTGCCAGCAGCAAAGGAGGGATCGCCGGGGAGCTGTTTTTT	CASSKGGIAGELFF
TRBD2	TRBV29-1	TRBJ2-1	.	TGCAGCGTTCCACTAGCGGGAGATAATGAGCAGTTCTTC	CSVPLAGDNEQFF
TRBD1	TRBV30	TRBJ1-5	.	TGTGCCTGGAGTGATGGGGACAGGGGCTTCTATAGCAATCAGCCCCAGCATTTT	CAWSDGDRGFYSNQPQHF
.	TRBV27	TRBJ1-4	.	TGTGCCAGCAGTTTTTCTGGGTTTGAAAAACTGTTTTTT	CASSFSGFEKLFF
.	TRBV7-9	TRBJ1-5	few	TGTGCCAGCAGCCCTGACAAGAACAATCAGCCCCAGCATTTT	CASSPDKNNQPQHF
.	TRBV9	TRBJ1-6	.	TGTGCCAGCAGCGTAGGAGGCAGGGTAGCGGATTCACCCCTCCACTTT	CASSVGGRVADSPLHF
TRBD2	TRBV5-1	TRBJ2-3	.	TGCGCCAGCAGCTTGGGACTAGCAACAGATACGCAGTATTTT	CASSLGLATDTQYF
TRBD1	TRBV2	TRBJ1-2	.	TGTGCCAGCACCCTAGGGACAGGGGGGATCTATGGCTACACCTTC	CASTLGTGGIYGYTF
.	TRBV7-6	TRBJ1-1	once	TGTGCCAGCAGCACTGCCGGGGTGGGGTGGACTGAAGCTTTCTTT	CASSTAGVGWTEAFF
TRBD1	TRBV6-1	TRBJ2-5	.	TGTGCCAGCAGTGACTCCCCCAGGGGGGAGACCCAGTACTTC	CASSDSPRGETQYF
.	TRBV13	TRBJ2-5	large	TGTGCCAGCAGCTTAGCAACCGAATCCGAGGGGACCCAGTACTTC	CASSLATESEGTQYF
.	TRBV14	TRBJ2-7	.	TGTGCCAGCAGCAAAACAAACAGGGTTTCGCACTTC	CASSKTNRVSHF
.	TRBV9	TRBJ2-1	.	TGTGCCAGCAGCGTAGACCCCCCCAGCGGCCTCTACAATGAGCAGTTCTTC	CASSVDPPSGLYNEQFF
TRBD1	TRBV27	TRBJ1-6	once	TGTGCCAGCAGCCCGGCGGGACAGACTTCACCCCTCCACTTT	CASSPAGQTSPLHF
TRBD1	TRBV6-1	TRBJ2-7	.	TGTGCCAGCACCGGGACAGGTTTGCACGAGCAGTACTTC	CASTGTGLHEQYF
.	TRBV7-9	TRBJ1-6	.	TGTGCCAGCAGCTCTAATAATTCACCCCTCCACTTT	CASSSNNSPLHF
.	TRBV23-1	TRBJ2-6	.	TGCGCCAGCAGTTGTAGAGTTACGCAACAAAGTCGGACCAACGTCCTGACTTTC	CASSCRVTQQSRTNVLTF
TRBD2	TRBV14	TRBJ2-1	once	TGTGCCAGCAGCCAGGGACTAGCGGGGGGGCGTGAGCAGTTCTTC	CASSQGLAGGREQFF
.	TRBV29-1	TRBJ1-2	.	TGCAGCGTCCGACAAGTCTATGGCTACACCTTC	CSVRQVYGYTF
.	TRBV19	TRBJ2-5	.	TGTGCCAGTAGTCCTCGGGACAACCCCAAGGGAGAGACCCAGTACTTC	CASSPRDNPKGETQYF
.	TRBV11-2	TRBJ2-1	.	TGTGCCAGCAGCCGAAAGGAGCAAGGTGAGCAGTTCTTC	CASSRKEQGEQFF
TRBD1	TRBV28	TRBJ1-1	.	TGTGCCAGCAGTAGAATCAGGGGGCGCGAGGGTGGTTTCTTT	CASSRIRGREGGFF
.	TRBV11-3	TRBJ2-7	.	TGTGCCAGCAGGTCGGGACTTGCCTACGAGCAGTACTTC	CASRSGLAYEQYF
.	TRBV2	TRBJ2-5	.	TGTGCCAGCAGTGTCCCCAAAGAGACCCAGTACTTC	CASSVPKETQYF
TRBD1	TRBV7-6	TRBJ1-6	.	TGTGCCAGCAGCCCCCAGGCTGCGGGACAGGTTAATTCACCCCTCCACTTT	CASSPQAAGQVNSPLHF